These T cell receptor beta chains were read from a single sample in a study of cytomegalovirus exposure and HLA in healthy donors. Using immunoSEQ multiplex PCR, the repertoire was profiled, and TCRdb retains in-frame clones only, with some absent. The top ten hold 2% to 2.5% of the sample, which has 120,000 to 150,000 clones, over 75% seen once. Sequenced sample: PBMCs. The origin of the receptors is a young man in good health and CMV-seronegative. Both conserved end residues are part of each CDR3. A D gene is named only where the DNA matches it firmly. Clone size is stated in some rows and not others, as once, few, many or a class when expanded.

d_call	v_call	j_call	clone_size	cdr3_nt	cdr3_aa
NA	TRBV27	TRBJ1-6	NA	NA	CASSFGEGAVYRRNSPLHF
TRBD1	TRBV2	TRBJ1-2	NA	TGTGCCAGCAGTGGCTACAGGGGGAGAGATGGCTACACCTTC	CASSGYRGRDGYTF
NA	TRBV5-6	TRBJ2-7	few	TGTGCCAGCAGCGCCAGCTCCTACGAGCAGTACTTC	CASSASSYEQYF
TRBD1	TRBV4-1	TRBJ1-4	NA	TGCGCCAGCAGCCAAGGTGTGGGACAGGGGTTTGAAAAACTGTTTTTT	CASSQGVGQGFEKLFF
NA	TRBV5-4	TRBJ1-1	NA	TGTGCCAGCAGCTCGAGCTTATCAGGGAACACTGAAGCTTTCTTT	CASSSSLSGNTEAFF
NA	TRBV28	TRBJ1-1	NA	TGTGCCAGCAGTTTTTCCTCCTTGAAAACAGGGATGGCTTTCTTT	CASSFSSLKTGMAFF
TRBD1	TRBV6-1	TRBJ2-1	NA	TGTGCCAGCATGGGATGGGACAGGAATAACGATGAGCAGTTCTTC	CASMGWDRNNDEQFF
TRBD2	TRBV10-3	TRBJ2-1	NA	TGTGCCATCAGTGACACCGGGACTAGCCTCTACAATGAGCAGTTCTTC	CAISDTGTSLYNEQFF
TRBD2	TRBV29-1	TRBJ2-7	NA	TGCAGCGTGTACGGGACTAGCGGGACCAACGAGCAGTACTTC	CSVYGTSGTNEQYF
NA	TRBV10-1	TRBJ1-1	NA	TGCGCCAGCAGTACGTCCGGGGGCACTGAAGCTTTCTTT	CASSTSGGTEAFF
NA	TRBV9	TRBJ1-1	NA	TGTGCCAGCAGCGTAGAGTTACAGGGTCCAATGAACACTGAAGCTTTCTTT	CASSVELQGPMNTEAFF
NA	TRBV28	TRBJ2-7	NA	TGTGCCAGCAGCCTAACGCGTGAGCAGTACTTC	CASSLTREQYF
NA	TRBV5-1	TRBJ1-2	NA	TGCGCCAGCAGCTTGGTTCCGTCTCTTTATGGCTACACCTTC	CASSLVPSLYGYTF
NA	TRBV19	TRBJ2-2	NA	TGTGCCAGTAGGTCGACAGAGTCCACCGGGGAGCTGTTTTTT	CASRSTESTGELFF
NA	TRBV4-1	TRBJ1-1	NA	TGCGCCAGCAGCCAAGATGGTCGGGGAATTAACACTGAAGCTTTCTTT	CASSQDGRGINTEAFF
NA	TRBV29-1	TRBJ1-2	NA	TGCAGCGTTAAGACAAACTCGTATAACTATGGCTACACCTTC	CSVKTNSYNYGYTF
TRBD1	TRBV7-9	TRBJ1-6	NA	TGTGCCGGGCAGGGGGCCTCCTATAATTCACCCCTCCACTTT	CAGQGASYNSPLHF
NA	TRBV7-8	TRBJ1-5	NA	TGTGCCAGCAGCTTATACGAACATCCCGATCAGCCCCAGCATTTT	CASSLYEHPDQPQHF
TRBD2	TRBV27	TRBJ2-7	NA	TGTGCCAGCAGTCCCAGACTAGCGGGAGGTCCCAACGAGCAGTACTTC	CASSPRLAGGPNEQYF
TRBD2	TRBV5-4	TRBJ2-7	NA	TGTGCCAGCAGCGCGGGACTAGCGGGAGAATCGACCTACGAGCAGTACTTC	CASSAGLAGESTYEQYF
NA	TRBV4-1	TRBJ2-7	once	TGCGCCAGCAGCCAAGGAGTTATACCCTACGAGCAGTACTTC	CASSQGVIPYEQYF
TRBD1	TRBV29-1	TRBJ1-1	NA	TGCAGCGTCGCCCGGGACAGCACAAACACTGAAGCTTTCTTT	CSVARDSTNTEAFF
NA	TRBV25-1	TRBJ2-3	NA	TGTGCCAGCAGTTCGGAGGGAGCTGAAGATACGCAGTATTTT	CASSSEGAEDTQYF
NA	TRBV6-6	TRBJ2-4	NA	TGTGCCAGCACAGGGGCAAGACCAGGGGACAAAAACATTCAGTACTTC	CASTGARPGDKNIQYF
NA	TRBV5-1	TRBJ2-1	few	TGCGCCAGCAGCTTGCCACTAGTTTACAATGAGCAGTTCTTC	CASSLPLVYNEQFF
TRBD1	TRBV6-1	TRBJ2-7	NA	TGTGCCAGCAGGTTTACAGGGGACTCCTACGAGCAGTACTTC	CASRFTGDSYEQYF